This T cell receptor (beta chain) came from a study of T cell responses to AZD1222 COVID-19 vaccine. Notes on the study in general: Baseline antibody screening turned up just a handful of seropositive AZD1222 recipients. Reports say nearly half of spike-specific TCRs go after unmutated variant regions. In a largely white British group with more females than males, clonal diversity was possibly underestimated. After two AZD1222 doses, spike-specific TCR breadth and depth rose versus day 0.

A remark on this clone: Its antigen is not known.

Profiling relied on immunoSEQ multiplex PCR, and the TCRdb table lists in-frame clones only, not all of them. The table has 70,000 or so clones, 87% seen once; the top ten hold less than 25%. The V segment lost 10 bases and the J segment 9 bases; nucleotides outside the gene matches: 10. This CDR3 comprises 12 residues. Per germline, CDR1 MNHEY and CDR2 SVGAGI. The TCR originated in an adult in good health. The chain has TRBV6-5 and TRBJ2-7; 9 bases fit TRBD1. The sample was peripheral blood, taken on day 0 of AZD1222 vaccination. The CDR3 coding sequence is TGTGCCATTGCCGGGACAGGGATAGTGCAGTACTTC. This encodes CAIAGTGIVQYF.